This T cell receptor (beta chain) was identified during a study of T cell changes during pregnancy in multiple sclerosis. Only in-frame clones appear in the TCRdb table, and some are missing; sequencing was by immunoSEQ multiplex PCR. The sample carries fewer than 25,000 clones, more than 80% recorded once. The source material was CD4+ T cells from peripheral blood mononuclear cells, sampled in the third trimester of pregnancy. The source of this sequence is a female donor in good health, enrolled as a control in a pregnancy study.

The CDR3 spells CAGQGRSGNTIYF. The CDR3 nucleotides read TGTGCCGGGCAGGGGCGGTCTGGAAACACCATATATTTT. The V and J genes are TRBV6-6 and TRBJ1-3, with D perhaps TRBD1 (6 bases). The germline V gene has CDR1 MNHNY and CDR2 SVGAGI (reference sequence). CDR3 length: 13 residues. Trimming removed 11 bases from V and 1 base from J, with 12 bases in between.